This is a list of T cell receptor beta chains from one sample in a study of cytomegalovirus exposure and HLA in healthy donors. Sequencing was performed with immunoSEQ multiplex PCR; in TCRdb, only in-frame clones are kept and a portion is missing. The sample has approximately 160,000 clones, about 81% seen once. What was sequenced was PBMCs. These receptors all stem from a woman between 18 and 29 years old in good health and CMV-seronegative. Both conserved end residues are part of each CDR3. The D gene is left open where the match is weak. Rows may omit the clone size; those that give it use once, few, many or a size class.

D gene	V gene	clone size	J gene	CDR3 DNA	CDR3 protein
-	TRBV2	-	TRBJ1-6	TGTGCCAGCAGGCCGGCAAACAGTTATAATTCACCCCTCCACTTT	CASRPANSYNSPLHF
TRBD1	TRBV18	-	TRBJ2-1	TGTGCCAGCTCAGGGACAGTCTACAATGAGCAGTTCTTC	CASSGTVYNEQFF
TRBD1	TRBV29-1	-	TRBJ1-1	TGCAGCGTTGAAGATCCGGGACAGTTAAAAGCTTTCTTT	CSVEDPGQLKAFF
-	TRBV6-6	-	TRBJ1-2	TGTGCCAGCAGTTACCACGGTGGCTACACCTTC	CASSYHGGYTF
TRBD1	TRBV6-1	-	TRBJ1-6	TGTGCCAGCAGTAAAAGACAGGGGTTTAATTCACCCCTCCACTTT	CASSKRQGFNSPLHF
-	TRBV5-1	-	TRBJ1-1	TGCGCCAGCAGCTTGGGACGGGGAGGACGGGCTTTCTTT	CASSLGRGGRAFF
-	TRBV11-2	-	TRBJ1-5	TGTGCCAGCAGCATCAGGGGTAATCAGCCCCAGCATTTT	CASSIRGNQPQHF
TRBD1	TRBV5-4	few	TRBJ1-2	TGTGCCAGCAGCGCCCGGGACAGGGGGCGCGGGAGCTACACCTTC	CASSARDRGRGSYTF
-	TRBV5-4	-	TRBJ1-1	TGTGCCAGCAGCGGGGGGAGGAACACTGAAGCTTTCTTT	CASSGGRNTEAFF
-	TRBV7-9	-	TRBJ2-7	TGTGCCAGCAGCCCATACAGGTCCCCCTACGAGCAGTACTTC	CASSPYRSPYEQYF
TRBD1	TRBV7-9	-	TRBJ1-5	TGTGCCAGCAGTCGGACAGGGGGCAATCAGCCCCAGCATTTT	CASSRTGGNQPQHF
-	TRBV5-1	-	TRBJ1-4	TGCGCCAGCAGCTCCGGACAGTCTCGGGAAAAACTGTTTTTT	CASSSGQSREKLFF
-	TRBV29-1	-	TRBJ2-7	TGCAGCGTCGGGCCTAGGACTGACGAGCAGTACTTC	CSVGPRTDEQYF
TRBD1	TRBV25-1	-	TRBJ2-5	TGTGCCAGCAGTGAGGACAGGGGGTTAGAGACCCAGTACTTC	CASSEDRGLETQYF
-	TRBV4-1	once	TRBJ2-5	TGCGCCAGCAGCCAAGTTGGGCAGAAACAAGAGACCCAGTACTTC	CASSQVGQKQETQYF
-	TRBV6-1	-	TRBJ1-4	TGTGCCAGCAGTGAAAACCCTCCGGGGTATACTAATGAAAAACTGTTTTTT	CASSENPPGYTNEKLFF
TRBD2	TRBV25-1	-	TRBJ2-1	TGTGCCAGCAGTGATACACGGGAGGGGGGCAATGAGCAGTTCTTC	CASSDTREGGNEQFF
-	TRBV19	-	TRBJ1-1	TGTGCCAGTAGTATAGGCGGGACGACCACTGAAGCTTTCTTT	CASSIGGTTTEAFF
-	TRBV27	many	TRBJ1-6	TGTGCCAGCAGTGAGGGACAAGGTCGGAGCTCCTATAATTCACCCCTCCACTTT	CASSEGQGRSSYNSPLHF
TRBD1	TRBV29-1	-	TRBJ2-2	TGCAGCGTTATTGGACAGGGGAACACCGGGGAGCTGTTTTTT	CSVIGQGNTGELFF
-	TRBV27	-	TRBJ2-7	TGTGCCAGCAGTTTCGGGGAAGGAGGGTCCTACGAGCAGTACTTC	CASSFGEGGSYEQYF
TRBD1	TRBV4-1	-	TRBJ1-5	TGCGCCAGCAGCCAAGAAGGGACAGGTAATCAGCCCCAGCATTTT	CASSQEGTGNQPQHF
-	TRBV5-4	-	TRBJ2-5	TGTGCCAGCAGCTTAGCCCACCAAGAGACCCAGTACTTC	CASSLAHQETQYF
-	TRBV15	-	TRBJ2-3	TGTGCCACCAGCAGAGTAGGCACAGATACGCAGTATTTT	CATSRVGTDTQYF
TRBD2	TRBV4-2	-	TRBJ2-3	TGTGCCAGCAGCCAAAAAACTAGCGGGGACACAGATACGCAGTATTTT	CASSQKTSGDTDTQYF
TRBD2	TRBV5-6	once	TRBJ2-2	TGTGCCAGCAGCTTGGCCAGGGGACTAGCGGGATATGGCACCGGGGAGCTGTTTTTT	CASSLARGLAGYGTGELFF